The 19 T cell receptor beta chains below come from one sample, sequenced in a study of response to subunit inactivated influenza vaccine. TCRdb re-called the RT-PCR reads through MiXCR, storing one row per CDR3 protein. The data hold about 500,000 distinct CDR3 sequences, with approximately 16% observed a single time. Here the sequenced sample was CD4+ T cells sorted from PBMCs, taken less than 30 months after vaccination. The receptors were sampled from a man between 50 and 75 years old who received an inactivated influenza vaccine.

The rearrangement joins TRBV11-2 to TRBJ2-7; 7 bases agree with TRBD2. CDR1 is SGHAT and CDR2 is FQNNGV in the germline V gene. Unmatched junction bases numbered 6, after V lost 5 bases and J lost 2 bases. This CDR3 region has 14 residues. The CDR3 DNA reads as TGTGCCAGCAGCACCGGAGCGGGACCCTACGAGCAGTACTTC. Protein: CASSTGAGPYEQYF. Filled out from reference TRBV11-2 and TRBJ2-7, the complete variable domain reads EAGVAQSPRYKIIEKRQSVAFWCNPISGHATLYWYQQILGQGPKLLIQFQNNGVVDDSQLPKDRFSAERLKGVDSTLKIQPAKLEDSAVYLCASSTGAGPYEQYFGPGTRLTVT.

The V call is TRBV7-2, the J call TRBJ1-1; D is unresolved. The germline V gene encodes CDR1 SGHTA and CDR2 FQGNSA. Trimming removed 0 bases at V and 4 bases at J, with 15 bases between. CDR3 size: 16 residues. CDR3 loop: CASSLALGRWGTEAFF. In DNA form, the CDR3 reads TGTGCCAGCAGCTTAGCGCTAGGCCGTTGGGGCACTGAAGCTTTCTTT. Combining the CDR3 with reference TRBV7-2 and TRBJ1-1 gives the whole variable domain GAGVSQSPSNKVTEKGKDVELRCDPISGHTALYWYRQSLGQGLEFLIYFQGNSAPDKSGLPSDRFSAERTGGSVSTLTIQRTQQEDSAVYLCASSLALGRWGTEAFFGQGTRLTVV.

This clonotype was recorded many times. V gene TRBV4-3 combines with J gene TRBJ1-6; D possibly corresponds to TRBD1 (5 bases). The CDR3 runs 18 residues. With 3 bases removed from V and 0 bases from J, the gap between germline ends came to 15 bases. Looked up from germline, CDR1 is LGHNA and CDR2 is YSLEER. The CDR3: CASSQSFRESSYNSPLHF. DNA of the CDR3: TGCGCCAGCAGCCAGTCATTCAGGGAAAGCTCCTATAATTCACCCCTCCACTTT.

This clonotype was detected ten times or more. This rearrangement joins TRBV5-1 to TRBJ2-7, with D hard to call. The germline V gene has CDR1 SGHRS and CDR2 YFSETQ. V lost 0 bases and J 2 bases, leaving 12 bases between the germline ends. The CDR3 consists of 15 residues. This chain's CDR3 is CASSLDAGAPYEQYF. CDR3 DNA sequence: TGCGCCAGCAGCTTGGATGCAGGTGCACCCTACGAGCAGTACTTC.

The chain links TRBV18 to TRBJ1-1; D is undetermined. The CDR3 extends over 11 amino acids. V was trimmed by 6 bases and J by 5 bases, leaving 7 bases between them. CDR1 and CDR2 from the germline V gene are KGHSH and LQKENI. The CDR3 DNA reads TGTGCCAGCTCCCCGAAGACTGAAGCTTTCTTT. Translating it yields CASSPKTEAFF.

V and J are TRBV7-2 and TRBJ2-2, with D possibly matching TRBD1 (5 bases). The CDR3 is 12 amino acids. Trimming left V 1 base short and J 14 bases short, with 11 bases between. Germline values: CDR1 SGHTA, CDR2 FQGNSA. CDR3: CASSLDAGHLFF. In nucleotides, the CDR3 is TGTGCCAGCAGCTTAGATGCAGGGCACCTGTTTTTT.

This chain links TRBV11-2 with TRBJ1-2; 8 bases agree with TRBD1. This CDR3 region has 14 residues. Germline CDR1 SGHAT, CDR2 FQNNGV. J was trimmed by 8 bases and V by 3 bases; bases with no gene match: 8. The CDR3 loop reads CASSFSRGPGGYTF. The CDR3 nucleotides read TGTGCCAGCAGCTTTAGCAGGGGGCCTGGAGGCTACACCTTC.

The rearrangement uses TRBV10-3 and TRBJ1-6; D unresolved. Looked up from germline, CDR1 is ENHRY and CDR2 is SYGVKD. The CDR3 is 13 residues long. V was trimmed by 7 bases and J by 7 bases, leaving 11 bases between them. The CDR3 nucleotides read TGTGCCATCAACCCCGGGGAAAATTCACCCCTCCACTTT. Residues: CAINPGENSPLHF.

CDR3 DNA sequence: TGTGCCAGCAGCTATCCCCAGGGTTACGAGCAGTACTTC. It codes for CASSYPQGYEQYF. The rearrangement uses TRBV7-2 and TRBJ2-7; TRBD1 might be the D (5 bases). Germline-derived CDR1 and CDR2 are SGHTA and FQGNSA. The CDR3 consists of 13 residues. Trimming shortened V by 4 bases and J by 4 bases, and 11 bases separated the two germline ends.

The chain is built from TRBV6-1 and TRBJ2-7; the D is unclear. The CDR3 consists of 13 residues. CDR1 is MNHNS, CDR2 SASEGT, per germline. The V and J ends lost 5 bases and 4 bases respectively, with 12 bases between them. The DNA of the CDR3 is TGTGCCAGCAGTCTGAGCTTTGCTTACGAGCAGTACTTC. This gives the protein CASSLSFAYEQYF.

This clonotype showed up just a few times. The rearrangement uses TRBV9 and TRBJ2-2, with D unresolved. The germline V gene has CDR1 SGDLS and CDR2 YYNGEE. The CDR3 totals 16 residues. The V and J ends lost 4 bases and 2 bases respectively, with 15 bases between them. CDR3 bases: TGTGCCAGCAGCTTAAACCCCCGGCTTAACACCGGGGAGCTGTTTTTT. It specifies CASSLNPRLNTGELFF.

V is TRBV7-9 and J is TRBJ2-1, with 12 bases fitting TRBD2. The CDR3 runs to 16 residues. With 3 bases clipped from V and 7 bases from J, the junction kept 7 bases outside the gene matches. Germline-derived CDR1 and CDR2 are SEHNR and FQNEAQ (reference sequence). In DNA form, the CDR3 reads TGTGCCAGCAGCTTCTTCAGACTAGCGGGAGCTAATGAGCAGTTCTTC. This codes for CASSFFRLAGANEQFF.

This clonotype turned up a few times. The V gene is TRBV30, the J gene TRBJ2-3; 10 bases map to TRBD1. With V trimmed by 1 base and J by 3 bases, 4 bases remained unmatched. There are 15 residues in the CDR3. Germline assignment: CDR1 GTSNPN and CDR2 SVGIG (reference sequence). CDR3 sequence reads: CAWSAGTGETDTQYF. The DNA of the CDR3 is TGTGCCTGGAGTGCGGGGACAGGGGAGACAGATACGCAGTATTTT.

The chain recombines TRBV12-3 or TRBV12-4 with TRBJ1-1; 7 nucleotides agree with TRBD1. The CDR3 runs 14 residues. Unmatched junction bases numbered 6, after V lost 7 bases and J lost 1 base. CDR3 sequence reads: CASTPGTANTEAFF. In DNA form, the CDR3 reads TGTGCCAGCACCCCCGGGACAGCGAACACTGAAGCTTTCTTT.

Only a few counts were recorded for this clonotype. The gene calls are TRBV11-2 and TRBJ2-1; possible D gene TRBD2, 6 bases. V was cut by 2 bases and J by 13 bases, with 21 bases left in between. This CDR3 comprises 15 residues. Germline V CDR1 and CDR2: SGHAT, FQNNGV. CDR3 in DNA: TGTGCCAGCAGCTTATCGAATTGGGGCGGCGGGATTCAGTTCTTC. Its protein is CASSLSNWGGGIQFF.

V and J are TRBV3-1 and TRBJ2-2, with 7 bases aligning to TRBD1. Per germline, CDR1 LGHDT and CDR2 YNNKEL (reference sequence). J was trimmed by 1 base and V by 6 bases; bases with no gene match: 5. This CDR3 is built from 15 residues. The CDR3 here is CASRRQGLNTGELFF. In DNA form, the CDR3 reads TGTGCCAGCAGACGACAGGGATTGAACACCGGGGAGCTGTTTTTT.

This chain uses TRBV6-5 with TRBJ1-2; TRBD1 matches 9 bases. Looked up from germline, CDR1 is MNHEY and CDR2 is SVGAGI. With V trimmed by 5 bases and J by 7 bases, 2 bases remained unmatched. The CDR3 has 12 residues. The CDR3 spells CASSTGGSGYTF. For the CDR3, the DNA is TGTGCCAGCAGTACAGGGGGCAGTGGCTACACCTTC.

V gene TRBV20-1 combines with J gene TRBJ2-1; TRBD2 aligns across 9 bases. Unmatched junction bases numbered 7, after V lost 4 bases and J lost 3 bases. The CDR3 consists of 15 residues. Germline lookup yields CDR1 DFQATT and CDR2 SNEGSKA (reference sequence). For the CDR3, the DNA is TGCAGTGCTAAGGAGGCGGGAGGGCTCTACAATGAGCAGTTCTTC. Translated, it gives CSAKEAGGLYNEQFF.

V usage is TRBV28 and J usage is TRBJ2-3; the match to TRBD2 covers 7 bases. The CDR3 extends over 15 amino acids. CDR1 and CDR2 from the germline V gene are MDHEN and SYDVKM. J lost 7 bases, V lost 2 bases, and 9 bases had no gene match. The CDR3 sequence is CASSLLTSDTNTQYF. As DNA, the CDR3 is TGTGCCAGCAGTTTACTAACTAGCGATACAAATACGCAGTATTTT.